The 10 T cell receptor beta chains below come from one sample, sequenced in a study of blood T cell repertoires in COVID-19. Sequencing used immunoSEQ multiplex PCR; TCRdb keeps in-frame clones, though not all of them. The sample has some 150,000 clones; 86% are singletons. The specimen was peripheral blood. The receptors shown here come from a woman aged 55-70 years with acute or convalescent COVID-19.

This chain joins TRBV19 and TRBJ2-7, with 7 positions matching TRBD2. Trimming removed 5 bases from V and 4 bases from J; junction bases left unmatched: 11. Germline CDR1 and CDR2: LNHDA and SQIVND (reference sequence). The CDR3 consists of 15 residues. CDR3 bases: TGTGCCAGTAGTGCACCCAGGGACGGGGGGTACGAGCAGTACTTC. Its translation is CASSAPRDGGYEQYF.

The gene calls are TRBV6-5 and TRBJ1-1; the D gene is possibly TRBD1 (5 bases). This CDR3 contains 13 residues. V lost 6 bases and J 7 bases, leaving 15 bases between the germline ends. The germline CDR1 and CDR2 sequences are MNHEY and SVGAGI. The DNA of the CDR3 is TGTGCCAGCAGACTGACAGATAGACATGAAGCTTTCTTT. This translates into CASRLTDRHEAFF.

This clone occurred once. The chain employs TRBV11-3 and TRBJ2-5; no clear D. Trimming removed 0 bases at V and 2 bases at J, with 10 bases between. This CDR3 spans 15 amino acids. Germline CDR1 SGHNT, CDR2 YENEEA. The CDR3 nucleotides read TGTGCCAGCAGCTTAGAGTACAGACCTCAAGAGACCCAGTACTTC. Its protein is CASSLEYRPQETQYF.

The gene calls are TRBV15 and TRBJ2-7; tentative D call: TRBD2 (6 bases). The V end was cut by 5 bases, the J end by 2 bases, with 22 bases between. The germline gives CDR1 LNHNV, CDR2 YYDKDF (reference sequence). The CDR3 loop spans 17 amino acids. In DNA, the CDR3 is TGTGCCACCAGCCGGGACCTGGGGGAGGCCCTACCCTACGAGCAGTACTTC. It yields the protein CATSRDLGEALPYEQYF.

V is TRBV7-9 and J is TRBJ2-7; 10 nucleotides line up with TRBD1. The J segment lost 4 bases and the V segment lost 5 bases, leaving 2 bases of the junction unmatched. The CDR3 runs to 13 residues. Germline V CDR1 and CDR2: SEHNR, FQNEAQ (reference sequence). The CDR3 loop is CASSDRGRYEQYF. The DNA for the CDR3 is TGTGCCAGCAGCGACAGGGGGCGTTACGAGCAGTACTTC.

V and J are TRBV27 and TRBJ2-2; TRBD2 might be the D (6 bases). Germline CDR1 reads MNHEY; CDR2 reads SMNVEV (reference sequence). The CDR3 extends over 15 amino acids. V was cut by 3 bases and J by 5 bases, with 13 bases left in between. Here the CDR3 DNA reads TGTGCCAGCAGTTTCGGGGGACTCTTGACCGGGGAGCTGTTTTTT. This translates into CASSFGGLLTGELFF.

The rearrangement joins TRBV5-4 to TRBJ2-7; a possible D gene is TRBD1 (6 bases). The V gene lost 0 bases and the J gene lost 2 bases, with 9 bases spanning the gap. The CDR3 is 14 residues long. Germline V lookup: CDR1 SGHNT, CDR2 YYREEE (reference sequence). CDR3 region: CASSLGQATYEQYF. CDR3 bases: TGTGCCAGCAGCTTGGGACAGGCGACCTACGAGCAGTACTTC.

The genes are TRBV9 and TRBJ2-7; 7 nucleotides align to TRBD1. The V gene's germline CDR1 is SGDLS and CDR2 YYNGEE. Unmatched junction bases numbered 7, after V lost 1 base and J lost 3 bases. CDR3 size: 15 residues. The CDR3 DNA follows: TGTGCCAGCAGCGTATCCGGATCAGGGGGCTACGAGCAGTACTTC. Protein sequence: CASSVSGSGGYEQYF.

This clone was detected a few times. The chain links TRBV10-1 to TRBJ2-2, with D maybe TRBD1 (6 bases). CDR1 and CDR2 from the germline V gene are WNHNN and SYGVQD (reference sequence). Trimming removed 6 bases from V and 5 bases from J, with 10 bases in between. The CDR3 loop spans 13 amino acids. In nucleotides, the CDR3 is TGCGCCAGCAGGGACAGCTATACCGGGGAGCTGTTTTTT. Residues: CASRDSYTGELFF.

This chain joins TRBV19 and TRBJ2-3, with a possible D match to TRBD1 (6 bases). There are 13 residues in the CDR3. The ends were cut back, 5 bases at V and 3 bases at J, with 9 bases in the middle. Per the germline V gene, CDR1 is LNHDA and CDR2 is SQIVND (reference sequence). In DNA, the CDR3 is TGTGCCAGTAGTGCCCAGGGGACAGATACGCAGTATTTT. It specifies CASSAQGTDTQYF. Full variable domain (missing parts from reference TRBV19 and TRBJ2-3): DGGITQSPKYLFRKEGQNVTLSCEQNLNHDAMYWYRQDPGQGLRLIYYSQIVNDFQKGDIAEGYSVSREKKESFPLTVTSAQKNPTAFYLCASSAQGTDTQYFGPGTRLTVL.